The entry below describes one T cell receptor (beta chain). The antigen remains undetermined. Researchers made TCR cDNA using 5'RACE template switching, and this step added a universal primer site and UMIs. In TCRdb, the 5' RACE reads were re-called with MiXCR into one record per CDR3 protein. The sample shows a few hundred thousand distinct CDR3 sequences, 6.8% of them seen only once. The trim removed 6 bases at V and 2 bases at J, leaving 14 bases unmatched. This CDR3 is 17 amino acids long. CDR1 MNHEY and CDR2 SMNVEV come from the germline V gene (reference sequence). These data come from a study of T cells after yellow fever vaccination. Findings and caveats of the study: Peaking faster, on day 5 versus 15, the secondary response was nonetheless weaker.

The sequencing used PBMCs, collected about 41 days after the first yellow fever vaccination. The rearrangement joins TRBV27 to TRBJ2-3, with 7 bases that match TRBD1. The receptor's source is a man aged 18 to 30 who received the YFV17D yellow fever vaccine. The CDR3 protein is CASSTPTGRPNTDTQYF. The CDR3 nucleotides are TGTGCCAGCAGCACCCCGACAGGGCGCCCTAACACAGATACGCAGTATTTT.